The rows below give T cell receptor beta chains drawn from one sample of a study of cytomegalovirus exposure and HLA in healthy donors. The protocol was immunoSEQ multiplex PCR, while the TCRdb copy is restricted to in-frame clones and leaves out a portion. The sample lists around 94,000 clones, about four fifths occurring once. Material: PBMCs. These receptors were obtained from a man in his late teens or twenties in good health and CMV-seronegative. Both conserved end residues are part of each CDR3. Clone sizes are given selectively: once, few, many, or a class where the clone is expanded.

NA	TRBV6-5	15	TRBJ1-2	CASRTGASVNYGYTF
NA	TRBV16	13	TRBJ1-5	CASSLQGNQPQHF
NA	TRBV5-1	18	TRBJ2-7	CASSLEARQALSSYEQYF
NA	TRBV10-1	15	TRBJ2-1	CASSETASGSNEQFF
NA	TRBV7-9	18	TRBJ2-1	CASSLALFRDRVVNEQFF
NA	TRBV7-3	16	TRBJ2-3	CASSLTGGPRTDTQYF
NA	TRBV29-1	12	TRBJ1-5	CSVLVLNQPQHF
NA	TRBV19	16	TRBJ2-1	CASSIPLAPAYNEQFF
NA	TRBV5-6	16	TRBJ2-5	CASSLRPGQAQETQYF
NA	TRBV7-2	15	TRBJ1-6	CASSLSQGLGSPLHF
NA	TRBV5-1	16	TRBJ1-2	CASTSGTGEGDYGYTF
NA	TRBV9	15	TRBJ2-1	CASSATISAGNEQFF
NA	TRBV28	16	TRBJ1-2	CASSQVGGQGFRGYTF
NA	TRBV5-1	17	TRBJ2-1	CASSLVPGLAGGGEQFF
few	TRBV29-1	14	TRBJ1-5	CSATQGGGNQPQHF
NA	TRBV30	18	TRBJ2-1	CAWSGWGKPGQSYNEQFF
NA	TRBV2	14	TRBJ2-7	CASSLAGIGYEQYF
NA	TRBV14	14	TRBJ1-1	CASSQAGMNTEAFF
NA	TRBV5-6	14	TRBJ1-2	CASSSDRGNYGYTF
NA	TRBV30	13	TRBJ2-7	CAWSRAGYYEQYF
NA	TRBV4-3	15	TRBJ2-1	CASSHGLAGHNEQFF
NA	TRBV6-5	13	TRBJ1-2	CASSYSRGGGYTF
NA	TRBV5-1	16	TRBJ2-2	CASSLAFARGTGELFF
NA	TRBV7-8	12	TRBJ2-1	CASSPSGRTPFF
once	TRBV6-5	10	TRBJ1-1	CASGAESAFF
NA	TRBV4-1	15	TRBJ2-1	CASSQEGQDYNEQFF
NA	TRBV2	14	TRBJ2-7	CAGQAGTPTYEQYF
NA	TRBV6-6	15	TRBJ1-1	CASGGLGQANTEAFF
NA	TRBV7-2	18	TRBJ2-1	CASSAILGGLSLYNEQFF
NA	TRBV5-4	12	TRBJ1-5	CASSPRGQPQHF
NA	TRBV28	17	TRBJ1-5	CASRSTRQGAIVQPQHF
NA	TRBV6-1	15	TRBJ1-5	CASSEALVGNQPQHF
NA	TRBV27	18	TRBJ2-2	CASSLRPTGGFRTGELFF
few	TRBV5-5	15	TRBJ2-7	CASRSSGQAYYEQYF
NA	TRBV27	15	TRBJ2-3	CASSLWGRVRDTQYF
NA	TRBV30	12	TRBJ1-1	CAWSFGSTEAFF
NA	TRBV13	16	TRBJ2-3	CASSFRDRETTDTQYF
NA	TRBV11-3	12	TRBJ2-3	CASSFYTDTQYF
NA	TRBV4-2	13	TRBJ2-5	CATQKERAETQYF
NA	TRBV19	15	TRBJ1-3	CASSRTGGSGNTIYF
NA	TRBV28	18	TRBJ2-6	CASSLLAGRLWGANVLTF
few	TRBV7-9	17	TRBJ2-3	CASSLKRTSGRGDTQYF
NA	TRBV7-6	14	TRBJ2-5	CASSLASGRETQYF
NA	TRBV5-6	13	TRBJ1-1	CASSLVGQPEAFF
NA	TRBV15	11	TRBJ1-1	CATRSYTEAFF
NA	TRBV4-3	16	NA	CASSQDTGGRAVEQYF
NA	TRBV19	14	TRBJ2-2	CASSIPANTGELFF